These 12 T cell receptor beta chains share one sample of origin, sequenced in a study of blood T cells in healthy people across ages. A J-beta primer mix and a sample-barcoded 5' primer were used in a second PCR of roughly 7 to 12 cycles. TCRdb reprocessed the 5' RACE reads via MiXCR and lists one record per CDR3 protein. Of about 1 million distinct CDR3 sequences in the sample, under 45% were seen once. The sample taken for sequencing was blood. The receptors originated from an older woman in good health.

The chain has TRBV20-1 and TRBJ2-7, with D perhaps matching TRBD1 or TRBD2 (5 bases each). Germline lookup yields CDR1 DFQATT and CDR2 SNEGSKA (reference sequence). The CDR3 has 13 residues. V was clipped by 3 bases and J by 5 bases, with 14 bases between them. The CDR3 DNA reads TGCAGTGCTAGGAGGTCGGGGACCGACGAGCAGTACTTC. This translates into CSARRSGTDEQYF.

This clonotype was seen a few times. This sequence joins TRBV6-5 and TRBJ2-5, with 14 nucleotides matching TRBD2. Near its end, the DNA agrees better with TRBJ2-7, so the J call may be wrong. This CDR3 spans 16 amino acids. Germline CDR1 and CDR2: MNHEY and SVGAGI. The CDR3 region has the DNA TGTGCCAGCAGTTACCCCGGGACTAGCGGGAGCTACGAGCAGTACTTC. Translation gives CASSYPGTSGSYEQYF.

The chain has TRBV6-1 and TRBJ2-1; 8 positions match TRBD2. Per the germline V gene, CDR1 is MNHNS and CDR2 is SASEGT. Trimming took 9 bases from V and 10 from J; bases not matched to a gene: 11. This CDR3 has 13 residues. The DNA for the CDR3 is TGTGCCAGTGCGGGCGGGAGGTCGAGGGAGCAGTTCTTC. Encoded protein: CASAGGRSREQFF.

In its sample, this clonotype was seen a few times. The chain is built from TRBV5-6 and TRBJ2-6; D gene unclear. The length of the CDR3 is 15 residues. Trimming cost V 6 bases and J 0 bases, with 10 bases left between them. CDR1 and CDR2 (germline): SGHDT, YYEEEE. CDR3: CASIGTYSGANVLTF. In nucleotides, the CDR3 is TGTGCCAGCATTGGCACCTACTCTGGGGCCAACGTCCTGACTTTC.

The CDR3 nucleotides read TGCAGCGTTGATGGGGCCTCGTCCTATGGCTACACCTTC. Amino acids: CSVDGASSYGYTF. The chain couples TRBV29-1 to TRBJ1-2, with D possibly matching TRBD1 (5 bases). The V end lost 3 bases, the J end lost 4 bases, and 12 bases lay between the germline ends. This CDR3 spans 13 amino acids. The germline V gene has CDR1 SQVTM and CDR2 ANQGSEA.

The rearrangement joins TRBV3-1 to TRBJ2-1; D is perhaps TRBD2 (6 bases). The germline V and J ends were trimmed by 2 bases and 11 bases, with 13 bases remaining between them. The V gene's germline CDR1 is LGHDT and CDR2 YNNKEL (reference sequence). This CDR3 contains 13 residues. CDR3 amino acids: CASSQYIGGKQFF. CDR3 sequence (DNA): TGTGCCAGCAGCCAATACATTGGGGGGAAGCAGTTCTTC.

The V gene is TRBV20-1, the J gene TRBJ2-4, with D perhaps given as TRBD1 or TRBD2 (5 bases each). The J call may be faulty, since TRBJ2-7 better matches the DNA end. Germline-derived CDR1 and CDR2 are DFQATT and SNEGSKA (reference sequence). The CDR3 has 14 residues. The chain's CDR3 is CSARDPAGSYEQYF. The CDR3 bases are TGCAGTGCTAGAGATCCCGCAGGGAGCTACGAGCAGTACTTC.

The chain carries TRBV6-5 and TRBJ2-2; D is uncertain. Germline assignment: CDR1 MNHEY and CDR2 SVGAGI. The CDR3 loop spans 13 amino acids. V dropped 1 base and J dropped 6 bases, with 6 bases sitting between them. The CDR3 sequence is CASSYYRPGELFF. The CDR3, as DNA: TGTGCCAGCAGTTACTACCGTCCCGGGGAGCTGTTTTTT.

This clonotype occurred once. The chain joins TRBV4-1 to TRBJ2-3, with unresolved D. There are 16 residues in the CDR3. Trimming removed 1 base at V and 0 bases at J, with 11 bases between. Germline V lookup: CDR1 MGHRA, CDR2 YSYEKL. Written as DNA, the CDR3 is TGCGCCAGCAGCCAAGTCTTTACAACTAGCACAGATACGCAGTATTTT. Its translation: CASSQVFTTSTDTQYF.

This clonotype was counted ten times or more. The gene calls are TRBV29-1 and TRBJ1-2, with 10 positions matching TRBD1. This CDR3 contains 13 residues. The germline CDR1 and CDR2 sequences are SQVTM and ANQGSEA. Unmatched junction bases numbered 5, after V lost 4 bases and J lost 6 bases. The CDR3 is CSVVDRGFDGYTF. CDR3 in DNA: TGCAGCGTTGTGGACAGGGGGTTCGATGGCTACACCTTC.

This clonotype was seen more than once but under ten times. This rearrangement joins TRBV20-1 to TRBJ2-5; 10 bases line up with TRBD2. The J call may be incorrect, as the DNA end agrees better with TRBJ2-7. The germline V gene has CDR1 DFQATT and CDR2 SNEGSKA (reference sequence). The CDR3 runs to 15 residues. CDR3: CSARDGIAGGNEQYF. CDR3 DNA sequence: TGCAGTGCTAGAGATGGGATAGCGGGAGGCAACGAGCAGTACTTC.

The rearrangement uses TRBV5-1 and TRBJ1-4, with D tentatively TRBD1 (5 bases). The CDR3 is 14 residues long. Trimming removed 5 bases at V and 6 bases at J, with 14 bases between. From germline, CDR1 is SGHRS and CDR2 YFSETQ. The CDR3 region has the DNA TGCGCCAGCAGATCAGCGGGGCGCGATGAAAAACTGTTTTTT. Its protein is CASRSAGRDEKLFF.